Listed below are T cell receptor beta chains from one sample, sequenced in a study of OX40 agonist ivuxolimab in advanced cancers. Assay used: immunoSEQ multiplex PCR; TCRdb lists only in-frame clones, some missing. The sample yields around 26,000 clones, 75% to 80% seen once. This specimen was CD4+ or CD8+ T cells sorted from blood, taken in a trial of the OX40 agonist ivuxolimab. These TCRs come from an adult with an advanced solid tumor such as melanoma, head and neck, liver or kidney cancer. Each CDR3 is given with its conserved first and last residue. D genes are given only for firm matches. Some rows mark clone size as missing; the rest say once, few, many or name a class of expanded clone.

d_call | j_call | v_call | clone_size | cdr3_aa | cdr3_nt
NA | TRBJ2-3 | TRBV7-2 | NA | CASSLSGSTGDTQYF | TGTGCCAGCAGCCTAAGCGGAAGTACCGGGGATACGCAGTATTTT
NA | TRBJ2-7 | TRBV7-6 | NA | CASSLALGPYEQYF | TGTGCCAGCAGCTTAGCGTTAGGGCCCTACGAGCAGTACTTC
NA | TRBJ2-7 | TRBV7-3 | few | CASSLNGYEQYF | TGTGCCAGCAGCTTAAACGGCTACGAGCAGTACTTC
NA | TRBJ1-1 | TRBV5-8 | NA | CASSLVVNTEAFF | TGTGCCAGCAGCTTGGTAGTAAACACTGAAGCTTTCTTT
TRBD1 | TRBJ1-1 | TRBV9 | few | CASSPRTGMNTEAFF | TGTGCCAGCAGCCCAAGGACAGGTATGAACACTGAAGCTTTCTTT
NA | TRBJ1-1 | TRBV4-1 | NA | CASSPTVMNTEAFF | TGCGCCAGCAGCCCCACTGTAATGAACACTGAAGCTTTCTTT
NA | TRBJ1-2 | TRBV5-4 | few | CASSDGGYGYTF | TGTGCCAGCAGCGACGGGGGCTATGGCTACACCTTC
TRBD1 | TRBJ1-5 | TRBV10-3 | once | CASRQPGQGSNQPQHF | TGTGCCAGCAGACAACCGGGACAGGGTTCCAATCAGCCCCAGCATTTT
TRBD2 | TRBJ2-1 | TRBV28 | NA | CASSPFAGGPEGEQFF | TGTGCCAGCAGTCCCTTTGCGGGAGGGCCGGAGGGTGAGCAGTTCTTC
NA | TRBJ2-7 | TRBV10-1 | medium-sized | CASSESPHYEQYF | TGCGCCAGCAGTGAGTCTCCTCACTACGAGCAGTACTTC
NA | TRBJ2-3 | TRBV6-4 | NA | CASRANPFRGSTDTQYF | TGTGCCAGCAGGGCAAATCCGTTTAGGGGCTCCACAGATACGCAGTATTTT
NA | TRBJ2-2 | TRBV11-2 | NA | CASSLGSPGELFF | TGTGCCAGCAGCTTAGGGAGCCCCGGGGAGCTGTTTTTT
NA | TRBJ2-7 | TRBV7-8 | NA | CASSPWGTAYEQYF | TGTGCCAGCAGCCCATGGGGCACCGCCTACGAGCAGTACTTC
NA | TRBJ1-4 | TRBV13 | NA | CASSPPLGPNEKLFF | TGTGCCAGCAGCCCCCCTTTGGGCCCCAATGAAAAACTGTTTTTT
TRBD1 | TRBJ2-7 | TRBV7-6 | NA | CASSFGQGISYEQYF | TGTGCCAGCAGCTTCGGACAGGGGATATCCTACGAGCAGTACTTC
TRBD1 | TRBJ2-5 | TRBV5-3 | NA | CARSLGTGEETQYF | TGTGCCAGAAGCTTGGGGACAGGGGAAGAGACCCAGTACTTC
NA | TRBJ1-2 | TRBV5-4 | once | CASSSQGGYGYTF | TGTGCCAGCAGCTCCCAGGGAGGCTATGGCTACACCTTC
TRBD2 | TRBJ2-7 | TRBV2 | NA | CASRGGEQYF | TGTGCCAGCCGGGGGGGCGAGCAGTACTTC
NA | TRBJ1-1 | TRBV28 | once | CASSSASREKEAFF | TGTGCCAGCAGTTCAGCTTCGAGGGAAAAAGAAGCTTTCTTT
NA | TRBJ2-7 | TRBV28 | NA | CASSLSGTYEQYF | TGTGCCAGCAGCCTTAGCGGTACCTACGAGCAGTACTTC
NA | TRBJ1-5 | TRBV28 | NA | CASSHAPGGQPQHF | TGTGCCAGCAGCCACGCTCCGGGGGGTCAGCCCCAGCATTTT